This T cell receptor beta chain was sequenced for a study of cytomegalovirus exposure and HLA in healthy donors (dated by TCRdb to 2016 to 2017). At the level of the whole study: An earlier analysis of more than 550 of the donors reported around 280 Gb of sequence data and 100 million to 120 million unique TCR beta sequences obtained from some 200 million T cells. An early release covering over 500 HLA-typed donors comprised about 300 gigabases of sequencing data and some 79 million unique TCR sequences. Of the roughly 390 genotyped donors, 65% to 90% were placed in the genetic ancestry cluster associated with self-reported Caucasian donors. The study aimed to test whether cataloging public T cell receptors could reveal signatures of past pathogen exposure. The study profiled the T cell repertoires of approximately 700 subjects by immunosequencing and related them to cytomegalovirus serostatus. A separate validation cohort of over a hundred different subjects was used in addition to the 666-subject first cohort. The study combined high-throughput TCR immunosequencing, statistical association of individual TCRs with disease status, and machine learning to predict cytomegalovirus infection status. In a later analysis, previously published TCR beta repertoires from 666 donors were re-analyzed and high-resolution HLA genotyping was added so that TCR occurrence patterns could be studied. In the later analysis, no new phenotypic data were used to find candidate immune exposures; instead, reliance was placed on TCR beta sequences and their occurrence across donors. An earlier analysis of 500 to 750 of the donors applied high-throughput TCR beta sequencing to assess whether each TCR beta V gene segment acted as functional or pseudogenic. Donor age, sex, ethnicity and CMV serostatus were compiled alongside the repertoire data. A later genetic analysis took genome-wide SNP genotypes for about 65% of the roughly 670 donors and used that subset as a discovery cohort. Every discovery cohort repertoire had been produced on one sequencing platform. HLA typing included class I and class II loci at four-digit resolution. Typing coverage varied by locus: roughly 620-640 donors for A, B, C, DRB1 and DQB1; approximately 500 for DQA1; around 570 for DPA1; roughly 450 for DPB1. Roughly five DR-DQ haplotypes were handled as single units for association and clustering, since linkage in the cohort was strong. Among 398 genotyped donors of the cohort, an average of approximately 250,000 unique TCR beta nucleotide sequences were sequenced per donor, roughly a sixth of them non-productive. The paper's findings and limits, for the study overall: A later analysis found that HLA-associated TCR beta chains were more clonally expanded and had lower generation probabilities than equally common non-associated chains. A further reported finding was that TCR beta sequences accurately predicted the HLA-A and HLA-B alleles for most subjects in the first cohort. Because HLA typing was missing for some donors at each locus, association tests included only the typed subset. The authors suggested that the approach could potentially be extended to other disease states and immunological phenotypes. Across donors, most TCR sequences were observed very rarely, whereas some public TCRs were present in many individuals. A later analysis associated 16,951 TCR beta sequences with specific HLA alleles at a false discovery rate of 0.05. Most CMV-associated TCR beta chains appeared to be HLA-restricted in a later analysis, and the HLA associations seemed to be driven largely by CMV exposure. In vitro tests confirmed that three of the cytomegalovirus-associated TCR beta chains recognize cytomegalovirus antigens. In a later genetic analysis, a missense DCLRE1C variant was associated with V-gene and J-gene trimming of TCR beta chains, and the association was replicated in an independent cohort. For the cohort, immune exposure information was limited to CMV serostatus. Strong co-occurrence of HLA alleles, especially DR and DQ, made assigning TCR associations to individual alleles difficult. In the study, about 150 TCR beta chains were listed as associated with cytomegalovirus. Because counts were too low, seventeen rarely observed V segments, including chromosome 9 orphons, were left out of the earlier analysis of some 600 of the donors. Some IMGT-functional V segments, including TRBV6-2 and TRBV6-3, could not be distinguished by the 87-base-pair reads and were therefore excluded. Presence/absence analyses assumed roughly uniform sequencing depth across donors, an assumption that may not hold. A group of highly shared sequence variants was considered likely to be a technical artifact of the sequencing pipeline. In a later analysis, the rate of TCR association differed among HLA loci, with DRB1 alleles having the most associated TCRs and HLA-C alleles having the fewest. Broadly in line with IMGT annotations, most TCR beta V segments showed up in productive rearrangements about 87% or about 30% of the time in an earlier analysis of several hundred of the donors. A later analysis reported that several top co-occurrence clusters appeared linked to parvovirus B19, influenza, CMV and Epstein-Barr virus. Correlated functional status among segregating V segments might be attributable to linkage disequilibrium, but an unknown experimental factor could not be ruled out. The cohort was sequenced for TCR beta chains only, and without alpha or paired-chain data the features that could be detected were limited. According to a later genetic analysis, donors in an Asian-associated ancestry cluster had fewer N-insertions in productive TCRs than the roughly 700-donor mean. In both the original and validation cohorts, the classifier was reported to diagnose cytomegalovirus status with high specificity and sensitivity.

The germline V gene (reference sequence) sets CDR1 to GTSNPN and CDR2 to SVGIG. The V and J ends are trimmed by 0 bases and 7 bases, leaving 6 bases between them. From cysteine to phenylalanine, the CDR3 is 11 amino acids long. Of all the DNA, just the CDR3 is kept, 33 bases in frame from base 1. Library preparation was by the immunoSEQ multiplex PCR assay. For the multiplex PCR, a mixture combining 60 forward primers for TCR Vbeta segments and 13 reverse primers for TCR Jbeta segments was used. A multiplex PCR assay on genomic DNA amplified the CDR3 region of rearranged TCR beta genes. The Illumina HiSeq System was used to sequence the amplified TCR beta libraries as 87-base-pair reads. In the original analysis: A later analysis tallied about 77 million unique TCR beta chains across the 666 repertoires, and approximately 12 million of those chains were shared by two or more donors. Raw reads were error-corrected and collapsed into unique sequences with a nearest-neighbor algorithm that merged closely related sequences to remove PCR and sequencing errors. Alignment of CDR3 sequences to IMGT reference sequences was used to assign V, D and J gene segments. For a sequence to be retained, a match of at least six nucleotides to both a V gene segment and a J gene segment was required. A rearrangement counted as productive if the CDR3 had no stop codons and remained in frame with V and J, and every other rearrangement counted as non-productive. CDR3 was defined by IMGT convention, running from the second conserved V-encoded cysteine to the conserved J-encoded phenylalanine. The earlier analysis of some 600 of the donors excluded sequences that lacked an unambiguous match to a single V gene segment. In an earlier analysis of approximately 560 of the donors, a V segment was called functional when productive rearrangements were above 56.7%, and segregating when the standard deviation between donors exceeded 5%. To diagnose cytomegalovirus status from the catalog of TCR beta chain sequences, a statistical classification framework was built. A later analysis assigned V and J genes by comparing TCR nucleotide sequences with IMGT/GENE-DB human TR gene sequences. Using the TCRdist pipeline, a later analysis assigned CDR3 sequences along with most-parsimonious VDJ recombination scenarios. In a later analysis, each TCR beta chain was defined by its CDR3 amino acid sequence together with its V-gene family, and reads without a unique V-gene family were excluded. To address suspected cross-contamination and a sequencing artifact, a later analysis removed some 620 highly shared, low-generation-probability nucleotide sequences. In a later analysis, a clonal expansion index was calculated for each public chain from normalized within-repertoire ranks of inferred template counts. Generation probabilities in a later analysis came from a VDJ recombination model fitted to out-of-frame rearrangements, and those results were checked against IGoR. In a later analysis, hypergeometric tests were used to score TCR-TCR, TCR-HLA and TCR-CMV co-occurrence, with a repertoire-size bias correction applied to TCR pairs. In a later analysis, false discovery rates were estimated by permuting HLA or CMV assignments 20 times. In a later analysis, co-occurring TCRs were grouped using DBSCAN, with TCRdist sequence similarity added in when clustering inside HLA-allele-positive subsets. Repertoires with fewer than 30,000 or more than 120,000 public chains were left out of co-occurrence clustering, as were about 5 repertoires with anomalous nucleotide sharing. TCRdb mirrors the immuneACCESS table, restricted to in-frame sequences. Some clones are absent from its copies; in checked studies, under half trace to an unresolved V gene, and the reason for the others is unknown. The V and J calls and clone size are taken from that table; D and trimming were inferred from the DNA. This sample has about 140,000 clones in its table, and 60% to 80% of those were observed once. The ten largest clones add up to about 1.7% of the sample.

The cohort comprised around 690 healthy bone marrow donors. Cohort members were all nominally healthy when sampled, although unrecorded immune exposures were likely present. The donor tested CMV seronegative and was one of the 352 seronegative cohort members. A peripheral blood sample was provided by each donor, and peripheral blood mononuclear cells were used for TCR beta sequencing. Genomic DNA extraction from the blood cell samples was performed with the Qiagen DNeasy Blood Extraction Kit. On this clone itself: The antigen this receptor binds is unknown. Base qualities are missing; no much larger clone stands one base away.

Sequenced: PBMCs. The chain uses TRBV30 and TRBJ1-1, with the identity of the D gene unclear. The receptor's source is a woman aged 25 to 39 in good health and CMV-seronegative. The CDR3 reads CAWSVHLEAFF. At the DNA level, the sequence is TGTGCCTGGAGTGTACACCTTGAAGCTTTCTTT.